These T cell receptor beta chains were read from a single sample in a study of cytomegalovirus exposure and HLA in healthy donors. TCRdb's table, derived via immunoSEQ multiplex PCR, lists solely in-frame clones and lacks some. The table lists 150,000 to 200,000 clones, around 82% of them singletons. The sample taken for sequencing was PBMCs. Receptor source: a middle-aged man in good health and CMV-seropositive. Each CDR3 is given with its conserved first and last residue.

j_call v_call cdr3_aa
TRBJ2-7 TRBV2 CASSENNSPYTSYEQYF
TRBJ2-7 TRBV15 CATSRERDTSYEQYF
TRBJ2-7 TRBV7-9 CASSLAGLGTVPYEQYF
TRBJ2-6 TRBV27 CARGLAARSGANVLTF
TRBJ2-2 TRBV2 CASRAQGPSNTGELFF
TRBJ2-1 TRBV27 CASSVQSYNEQFF
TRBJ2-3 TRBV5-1 CASSLGLAGLTDTQYF
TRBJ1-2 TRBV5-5 CASSEGLSGGYTF
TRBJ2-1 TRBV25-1 CASSGGNEQFF
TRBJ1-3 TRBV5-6 CASQRSSGNTIYF
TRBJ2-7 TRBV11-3 CASSFGGSHEQYF
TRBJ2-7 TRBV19 CASSLGLAGGPVGYEQYF
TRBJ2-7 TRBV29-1 CSVRVGGYEQYF
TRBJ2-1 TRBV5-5 CASSPGGSNEQFF
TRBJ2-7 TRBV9 CASSVGQGASYEQYF
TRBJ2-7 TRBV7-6 CASSGIAGGLYEQYF
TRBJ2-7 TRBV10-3 CAISASRGQGQYEQYF
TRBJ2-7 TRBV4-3 CASSLGRDSYEQYF
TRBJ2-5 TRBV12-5 CASGKTGSTAETQYF
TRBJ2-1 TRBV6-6 CASSSRASGYNEQFF
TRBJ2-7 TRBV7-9 CASSFAGGVSYEQYF
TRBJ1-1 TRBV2 CASVAAGPLNTEAFF
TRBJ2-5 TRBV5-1 CASSSTPGETQYF
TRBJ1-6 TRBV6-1 CASSGQGGGSPLHF
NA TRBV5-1 CASSLTSGTYEQYF
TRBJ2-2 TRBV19 CASRSQGQANTGELFF
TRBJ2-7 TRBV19 CASSIAETSDYEQYF
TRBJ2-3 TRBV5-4 CASSRGEYAGPDTQYF
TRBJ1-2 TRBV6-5 CASSYFQGYNADGYTF
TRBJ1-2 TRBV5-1 CASSLEWDRGVIGYTF